The 17 T cell receptor beta chains below all came from one sample that was sequenced in a study of control samples from healthy donors and cancer patients. Sequencing was performed with immunoSEQ multiplex PCR; in TCRdb, only in-frame clones are kept and a portion is missing. The sample gives around 58,000 clones, 90% to 97% of which show up once; approximately 1% is in the top ten. The sequenced sample consisted of blood. The receptors shown here come from a woman under 30 in good health.

This rearrangement joins TRBV10-1 to TRBJ2-2; D may be TRBD1 (5 bases). Germline CDR1 and CDR2: WNHNN and SYGVQD (reference sequence). The CDR3 consists of 15 residues. V dropped 2 bases and J dropped 4 bases, with 11 bases sitting between them. The CDR3 loop reads CASSERRVGTGELFF. Written as DNA, the CDR3 is TGCGCCAGCAGTGAGCGCAGGGTGGGCACCGGGGAGCTGTTTTTT.

V gene TRBV7-9 combines with J gene TRBJ1-1; possible D gene TRBD1, 5 bases. V was clipped by 1 base and J by 0 bases, with 6 bases between them. The CDR3 runs 14 residues. Germline CDR1 reads SEHNR; CDR2 reads FQNEAQ (reference sequence). CDR3 residues: CASSLGGVNTEAFF. The CDR3, as DNA: TGTGCCAGCAGCTTAGGAGGGGTGAACACTGAAGCTTTCTTT.

The chain has TRBV6-1 and TRBJ1-2; no reliable D call. This CDR3 region has 13 residues. The V end was cut by 1 base, the J end by 5 bases, with 8 bases between. Per germline, CDR1 MNHNS and CDR2 SASEGT. The CDR3 nucleotides read TGTGCCAGCAGTGAAGACGGACGATATGGCTACACCTTC. It yields the protein CASSEDGRYGYTF.

This chain connects TRBV24-1 to TRBJ2-1; 10 bases fit TRBD2. This CDR3 contains 16 residues. Germline CDR1 is KGHDR and CDR2 is SFDVKD. Losses at the gene ends were 3 bases for V and 7 bases for J; bases not matched to a gene: 8. CDR3 in amino acids: CATSDRLAGGWNEQFF. The CDR3 nucleotides read TGTGCCACCAGTGATAGGTTAGCGGGGGGCTGGAATGAGCAGTTCTTC.

The chain links TRBV4-3 to TRBJ1-2; D remains unclear. Germline CDR1 LGHNA, CDR2 YSLEER. V lost 1 base, J lost 5 bases, and 11 bases lay in between. The CDR3 extends over 14 amino acids. The CDR3: CASSQAGDGYGYTF. Here the CDR3 DNA reads TGCGCCAGCAGCCAAGCCGGGGATGGATATGGCTACACCTTC.

V is TRBV7-9 and J is TRBJ1-2; the D gene is possibly TRBD1 (5 bases). V dropped 5 bases and J dropped 0 bases, with 10 bases sitting between them. Germline-derived CDR1 and CDR2 are SEHNR and FQNEAQ (reference sequence). The CDR3 contains 14 residues. The CDR3 loop reads CASSTGLANYGYTF. In nucleotides, the CDR3 is TGTGCCAGCAGCACAGGTCTAGCTAACTATGGCTACACCTTC. Using reference TRBV7-9 and TRBJ1-2 for the parts outside the CDR3, the full variable domain is DTGVSQNPRHKITKRGQNVTFRCDPISEHNRLYWYRQTLGQGPEFLTYFQNEAQLEKSRLLSDRFSAERPKGSFSTLEIQRTEQGDSAMYLCASSTGLANYGYTFGSGTRLTVV.

CDR3 protein: CASSLGDRANTEAFF. The DNA of the CDR3 is TGTGCCAGCAGTCTGGGGGACAGGGCTAACACTGAAGCTTTCTTT. The chain couples TRBV28 to TRBJ1-1; 9 bases map to TRBD1. The V and J ends lost 5 bases and 2 bases, in that order; junction bases with no gene match: 6. The V gene's germline CDR1 is MDHEN and CDR2 SYDVKM. The CDR3 covers 15 residues.

The V call is TRBV30, the J call TRBJ2-2; TRBD2 is a possible D gene (7 bases). Germline V gene data show CDR1 as GTSNPN and CDR2 as SVGIG (reference sequence). V lost 4 bases and J 7 bases, leaving 22 bases between the germline ends. The CDR3 is made up of 16 amino acids. The CDR3 DNA sequence: TGTGCCTGGAACCTTCTGTTGGGGGGGGCAGGCGGGGAGCTGTTTTTT. This translates into CAWNLLLGGAGGELFF.

V usage is TRBV28 and J usage is TRBJ1-1; D gene ambiguous. Germline assignment: CDR1 MDHEN and CDR2 SYDVKM. V lost 5 bases to trimming and J lost 1 base, with 14 bases between them. The CDR3 totals 15 residues. The CDR3 is CASSPILLGNTEAFF. The CDR3 DNA follows: TGTGCCAGCAGTCCGATCCTATTAGGGAACACTGAAGCTTTCTTT. Based on the CDR3 plus reference TRBV28 and TRBJ1-1, the full variable domain is DVKVTQSSRYLVKRTGEKVFLECVQDMDHENMFWYRQDPGLGLRLIYFSYDVKMKEKGDIPEGYSVSREKKERFSLILESASTNQTSMYLCASSPILLGNTEAFFGQGTRLTVV.

This rearrangement joins TRBV3-1 (or the pseudogene TRBV3-2) to TRBJ2-7, with D perhaps matching TRBD1 (7 bases). This CDR3 region has 11 residues. Germline lookup yields CDR1 LGHDT and CDR2 YNNKEL (reference sequence). CDR3 amino acids: CGAGTAHEQYF. In DNA form, the CDR3 reads TGTGGGGCGGGGACAGCCCACGAGCAGTACTTC.

V is TRBV9 and J is TRBJ1-3; D gene unclear. Germline lookup yields CDR1 SGDLS and CDR2 YYNGEE. The CDR3 totals 15 residues. The V end was cut by 2 bases, the J end by 4 bases, with 13 bases between. The CDR3 loop is CASSVGGDSGNTIYF. For the CDR3, the DNA is TGTGCCAGCAGCGTGGGCGGAGACTCAGGAAACACCATATATTTT.

The gene calls are TRBV6-5 and TRBJ1-1; possibly TRBD1 for D (5 bases). The CDR3 sequence is 14 residues long. V was clipped by 6 bases and J by 4 bases, with 15 bases between them. Germline values: CDR1 MNHEY, CDR2 SVGAGI. The CDR3 reads CASSLQGEGTEAFF. In DNA, the CDR3 is TGTGCCAGCAGCCTTCAGGGAGAGGGCACTGAAGCTTTCTTT.

The chain joins TRBV19 to TRBJ1-2, with 7 bases aligning to TRBD1. This CDR3 comprises 13 residues. Per germline, CDR1 LNHDA and CDR2 SQIVND (reference sequence). V dropped 6 bases and J dropped 6; count of bases not matched to a gene: 7. CDR3 DNA: TGTGCCAGTAGGGAGACAGGGTCGGATGGCTACACCTTC. It encodes CASRETGSDGYTF. Variable domain in full (rest from reference TRBV19 and TRBJ1-2): DGGITQSPKYLFRKEGQNVTLSCEQNLNHDAMYWYRQDPGQGLRLIYYSQIVNDFQKGDIAEGYSVSREKKESFPLTVTSAQKNPTAFYLCASRETGSDGYTFGSGTRLTVV.

The V gene is TRBV6-5, the J gene TRBJ2-3; 12 positions match TRBD1. The CDR3 consists of 15 residues. Per the germline V gene, CDR1 is MNHEY and CDR2 is SVGAGI. V gave up 4 bases and J gave up 5 bases; unmatched junction bases: 4. The CDR3 coding sequence is TGTGCCAGCAGTTCGGGACAGGGGGCAGGAGATACGCAGTATTTT. It is translated as CASSSGQGAGDTQYF.

This clone was seen a single time. The rearrangement uses TRBV7-9 and TRBJ1-2; maybe TRBD1 (6 bases). The CDR3 length is 15 residues. Per germline, CDR1 SEHNR and CDR2 FQNEAQ (reference sequence). V was shortened by 1 base and J by 2 bases, with 11 bases between the two germline ends. The CDR3 loop reads CASSLDRGRNYGYTF. In DNA, the CDR3 is TGTGCCAGCAGCTTAGATCGGGGGCGCAACTATGGCTACACCTTC.

This clone was observed a handful of times. This chain connects TRBV5-1 to TRBJ2-5; 9 bases align to TRBD1. This CDR3 is built from 14 residues. CDR1 and CDR2 from the germline V gene are SGHRS and YFSETQ. V dropped 3 bases and J dropped 5; count of bases not matched to a gene: 5. CDR3 region: CASSSGTGRETQYF. The CDR3 DNA is TGCGCCAGCAGCTCCGGGACAGGGAGGGAGACCCAGTACTTC.

This sequence joins TRBV14 and TRBJ2-3; 10 bases map to TRBD2. The CDR3 is made up of 14 amino acids. Trimming at V came to 3 bases and at J to 10 bases, leaving 7 bases not matched to a gene. CDR1 SGHDN and CDR2 FVKESK come from the germline V gene. CDR3 in amino acids: CASSHQRGGLAQYF. CDR3 coding DNA: TGTGCCAGCAGCCACCAGCGGGGGGGCTTGGCGCAGTATTTT.